This T cell receptor (beta chain) was identified in a study of T cell repertoires in aging, cancer and after chemotherapy. Study overall: Donors were grouped into six age bands spanning 30 or younger through 70 or older. The full dataset contained several million TCR reads.

TCR beta rearrangements were amplified from peripheral blood genomic DNA. TRB rearrangements spanning V, D and J were amplified using mixed TRB-A/B primers. TCRdb passed the multiplex PCR reads through MiXCR, listing each CDR3 protein once. The sample carries roughly 7,000 distinct CDR3 sequences, 35% to 50% recorded once. Concerning this clonotype: The antigen remains undetermined.

General study findings and limits: The repertoire data cannot show anything about immunological memory following chemotherapy.

The CDR3 runs 16 residues. Trimming removed 4 bases at V and 0 bases at J, with 13 bases between. This TCR was sampled from a human donor in good health. The chain employs TRBV12-3 or TRBV12-4 and TRBJ2-1; D is possibly TRBD2 (5 bases). The source material was blood. The CDR3 DNA sequence: TGTGCCAGCAGTTCGTTACGTGGGAGCTCCTACAATGAGCAGTTCTTC. Translation: CASSSLRGSSYNEQFF.